This TCR beta chain was captured in a study of blood T cell repertoires in COVID-19. Study context: Samples representing acute and convalescent COVID-19 were sourced from the United States, Italy and Spain. T cells, B-cell-depleted T cells, or PBMCs supplied cDNA or gDNA.

This CDR3 comprises 16 residues. V shed 0 bases and J 5 bases; nucleotides not matched to a gene: 5. CDR1 SGHDT and CDR2 YYEEEE come from the germline V gene. Authors' data handling: For nucleated cells, counts were estimated from reference gene primer amplification. Assay used: immunoSEQ multiplex PCR; TCRdb lists only in-frame clones, some missing. V, J and clone size are those of that table, while D and trimming were read from the DNA. Of approximately 83,000 clones listed, about 85% are singletons. The specimen sequenced was peripheral blood. This sequence joins TRBV5-6 and TRBJ1-4; 9 nucleotides match TRBD1. The receptor's source is a man in his fifties or sixties with acute or convalescent COVID-19. The DNA for the CDR3 is TGTGCCAGCAGCTTGGTACCCGGGACAGGGAATGAAAAACTGTTTTTT. It encodes CASSLVPGTGNEKLFF.